This T cell receptor beta chain is from a study of cytomegalovirus exposure and HLA in healthy donors (dated by TCRdb to the late 2010s). Study-wide context: According to an earlier analysis of around 600 of the donors, 200 million or so T cells yielded 117 million unique TCR beta sequences and 250 to 350 Gb of sequence data. Approximately 300 gigabases of sequencing data and roughly 81 million unique TCR sequences made up an early release that covered several hundred HLA-typed donors. Of the roughly 390 genotyped donors, 81% fell in the genetic ancestry cluster associated with self-reported Caucasian donors. The study aimed to test whether cataloging public T cell receptors could reveal signatures of past pathogen exposure. The T cell repertoires of under 750 subjects were profiled by immunosequencing and related to cytomegalovirus serostatus. Besides the first cohort of approximately 710 subjects, a separate validation cohort made up of over 100 different subjects was used. To predict cytomegalovirus infection status, the study brought together high-throughput TCR immunosequencing, statistical association of individual TCRs with disease status, and machine learning. In a later analysis, previously published TCR beta repertoires from 666 donors were re-analyzed and high-resolution HLA genotyping was added so that TCR occurrence patterns could be studied. The later analysis used no new phenotypic data to find candidate immune exposures, relying instead on TCR beta sequences and their occurrence across donors. To decide whether each TCR beta V gene segment behaved as functional or pseudogenic, an earlier analysis of some 600 of the donors relied on high-throughput TCR beta sequencing. Donor age, sex, ethnicity and CMV serostatus were collected together with the repertoire data. A later genetic analysis used genome-wide SNP genotypes for about three fifths of the 666 donors, treating that subset as a discovery cohort. All discovery cohort repertoires had been generated on a single sequencing platform. HLA typing included class I and class II loci at four-digit resolution. Typing coverage differed by locus: A, B, C, DRB1 and DQB1 were typed in roughly 629-630 donors, DQA1 in 522, DPA1 in some 600, and DPB1 in about 450. Because of strong linkage in the cohort, 4 to 6 DR-DQ haplotypes were treated as single units for association and clustering. Among several hundred genotyped donors of the cohort, an average of about 220,000 unique TCR beta nucleotide sequences was sequenced per donor, of which 15% to 20% were non-productive.

Study-wide conclusions, independent of this receptor: In an earlier analysis of 500 to 650 of the donors, most TCR beta V segments appeared in productive rearrangements about 87% or about 30% of the time, broadly matching IMGT annotations. In a later analysis, most CMV-associated TCR beta chains were found to appear HLA-restricted, with HLA associations seemingly driven largely by CMV exposure. It was suggested by the authors that the approach could potentially be generalized to other disease states and immunological phenotypes. According to a later genetic analysis, donors in an Asian-associated ancestry cluster had fewer N-insertions in productive TCRs than the roughly 700-donor mean. A further reported finding was that TCR beta sequences accurately predicted the HLA-A and HLA-B alleles for most subjects in the first cohort. The cohort was sequenced for TCR beta chains only, and without alpha or paired-chain data the features that could be detected were limited. Several of the top co-occurrence clusters appeared to be linked to parvovirus B19, influenza, CMV and Epstein-Barr virus, according to a later analysis. In a later analysis, HLA-associated TCR beta chains were found to be more clonally expanded and to have lower generation probabilities than equally common non-associated chains. Sequencing depth was assumed to be roughly uniform across donors in the presence/absence analyses, though that assumption may not hold. Linkage disequilibrium might explain the correlated functional status among segregating V segments, but an unknown experimental factor could not be ruled out. The earlier analysis of about 600 of the donors excluded 15 to 20 rarely observed V segments, including chromosome 9 orphons, because counts were too low. Cytomegalovirus status was reported to be diagnosed by the classifier with high specificity and sensitivity in both the original and validation cohorts. A group of highly shared sequence variants was considered likely to be a technical artifact of the sequencing pipeline. Because HLA typing was unavailable for some donors at each locus, only the typed subset was used in association tests. Most TCR sequences were observed very rarely across donors, whereas some public TCRs were present in many individuals. The only immune exposure information available for the cohort was CMV serostatus. In vitro tests confirmed that a few of the cytomegalovirus-associated TCR beta chains recognize cytomegalovirus antigens. Some IMGT-functional V segments, including TRBV6-2 and TRBV6-3, could not be told apart with the 87-base-pair reads, so those segments were excluded. In a later analysis, the rate of TCR association differed among HLA loci, with DRB1 alleles having the most associated TCRs and HLA-C alleles having the fewest. When HLA alleles, especially DR and DQ, strongly co-occurred, TCR associations were difficult to assign to individual alleles. The study gave a list of 150 to 200 TCR beta chains associated with cytomegalovirus. At a false discovery rate of 0.05, a later analysis linked some 18,000 TCR beta sequences to specific HLA alleles. In a later genetic analysis, a missense DCLRE1C variant was associated with V-gene and J-gene trimming of TCR beta chains, and the association was replicated in an independent cohort.

Turning to this clone: The antigen it binds to is not known. Base qualities are not recorded, but no much larger clone differs from it by a single base.

V is clipped by 0 bases and J by 3 bases, and the sequence between their germline boundaries is 12 bases long. CDR1 is given as SGHRS and CDR2 as YFSETQ, both from the germline V gene. Measured from the cysteine to the phenylalanine, the CDR3 is 15 residues long. The only DNA kept is the CDR3, 45 bases in frame from the first base. Library construction relied on the immunoSEQ multiplex PCR assay. For the multiplex PCR, a mixture combining 60 forward primers for TCR Vbeta segments and 13 reverse primers for TCR Jbeta segments was used. A multiplex PCR assay on genomic DNA amplified the CDR3 region of rearranged TCR beta genes. Amplified TCR beta libraries were sequenced as 87-base-pair reads on the Illumina HiSeq System. In the original analysis: Across the 600 to 700 repertoires, a later analysis counted 60 million to 90 million unique TCR beta chains, approximately 12 million of which were shared by at least two donors. A nearest-neighbor algorithm error-corrected the raw reads and collapsed the reads into unique sequences, merging closely related sequences to remove PCR and sequencing errors. CDR3 sequences were aligned to IMGT reference sequences to assign V, D and J gene segments. Each retained sequence needed at least a six-nucleotide match to both a V gene segment and a J gene segment. A rearrangement was called productive if the CDR3 had no stop codons and remained in frame with V and J, and every other rearrangement was called non-productive. Following IMGT convention, CDR3 was defined as the stretch from the second conserved V-encoded cysteine to the conserved J-encoded phenylalanine. The earlier analysis of 500 to 650 of the donors excluded any sequence lacking an unambiguous match to a single V gene segment. In an earlier analysis of some 590 of the donors, V segments were called functional above 56.7% productive rearrangements and were called segregating when the between-donor standard deviation exceeded 5%. A statistical classification framework was developed to diagnose cytomegalovirus status using the catalog of TCR beta chain sequences. In a later analysis, TCR nucleotide sequences were compared against IMGT/GENE-DB human TR gene sequences so that V and J genes could be assigned. Using the TCRdist pipeline, a later analysis assigned CDR3 sequences along with most-parsimonious VDJ recombination scenarios. In a later analysis, each TCR beta chain was defined by its CDR3 amino acid sequence together with its V-gene family, and reads lacking a unique V-gene family were excluded. As a way to deal with suspected cross-contamination and a sequencing artifact, a later analysis dropped 640 or so nucleotide sequences that were highly shared and had low generation probability. A later analysis calculated a clonal expansion index for each public chain from normalized within-repertoire ranks of inferred template counts. Generation probabilities in a later analysis came from a VDJ recombination model fitted to out-of-frame rearrangements, and those results were checked against IGoR. In a later analysis, TCR-TCR, TCR-HLA and TCR-CMV co-occurrence was scored with hypergeometric tests, and a repertoire-size bias correction was applied to TCR pairs. In a later analysis, false discovery rates were estimated by permuting HLA or CMV assignments 20 times. In a later analysis, co-occurring TCRs were grouped with DBSCAN, and TCRdist sequence similarity was added when clustering was performed within HLA-allele-positive subsets. Repertoires with fewer than 30,000 or more than 120,000 public chains, plus five repertoires with anomalous nucleotide sharing, were excluded from co-occurrence clustering. In TCRdb, the immuneACCESS table is reduced to in-frame sequences with V and J assigned. These tables do not hold every clone; where another copy was compared, an unresolved V gene accounts for under half, and the others remain unexplained. That table furnishes V, J and clone size, whereas the DNA furnished D and trimming. The sample contains fewer than 110,000 clones, 85% of them found a single time. Of the sample, about 3.9% is held by the ten largest clones.

In total, roughly 670 healthy bone marrow donors made up the cohort. At the time of sampling, every cohort member was nominally healthy, though immune exposures that went unrecorded were likely present. The donor tested CMV seronegative, placing the donor among the approximately 400 seronegative members of the cohort. A peripheral blood sample was provided by each donor, and peripheral blood mononuclear cells were used for TCR beta sequencing. Genomic DNA extraction from the blood cell samples was performed with the Qiagen DNeasy Blood Extraction Kit. Rearrangement joined TRBV5-1 to TRBJ1-2; no D segment can be confidently identified. The sequence derives from a man between 25 and 39 years old in good health and CMV-seronegative. Sequencing input: PBMCs. The CDR3 loop reads CASSLEAGWYYGYTF. The nucleotide sequence reads TGCGCCAGCAGCTTGGAGGCGGGTTGGTACTATGGCTACACCTTC.